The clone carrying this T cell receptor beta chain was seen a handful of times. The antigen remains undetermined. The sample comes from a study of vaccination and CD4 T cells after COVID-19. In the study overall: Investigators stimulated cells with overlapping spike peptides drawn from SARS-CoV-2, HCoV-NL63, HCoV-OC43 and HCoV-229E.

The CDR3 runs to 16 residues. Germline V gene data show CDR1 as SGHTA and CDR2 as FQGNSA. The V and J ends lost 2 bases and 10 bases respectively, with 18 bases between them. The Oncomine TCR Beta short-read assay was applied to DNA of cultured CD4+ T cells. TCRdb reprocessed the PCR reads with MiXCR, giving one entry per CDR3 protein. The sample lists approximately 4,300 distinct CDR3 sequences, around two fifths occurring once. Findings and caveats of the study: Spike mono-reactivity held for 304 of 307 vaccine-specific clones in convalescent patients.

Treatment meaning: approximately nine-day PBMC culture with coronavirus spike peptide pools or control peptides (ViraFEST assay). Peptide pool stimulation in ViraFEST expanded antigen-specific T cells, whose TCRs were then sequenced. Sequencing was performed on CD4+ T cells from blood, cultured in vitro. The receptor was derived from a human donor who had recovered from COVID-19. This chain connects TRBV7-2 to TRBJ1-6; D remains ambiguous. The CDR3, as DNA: TGTGCCAGCAGCTTATTGAGTCCAGGACTTCAGTCACCCCTCCACTTT. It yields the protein CASSLLSPGLQSPLHF.